This TCR beta chain is from a study of blood T cell repertoires in COVID-19. At the level of the study: Both acute and convalescent COVID-19 samples were obtained from the United States, Italy and Spain.

Sequenced by immunoSEQ multiplex PCR; TCRdb stores in-frame clones only, minus some. The data hold some 220,000 clones, with around 80% observed a single time. This receptor was taken from a man aged 45-65 years with active or convalescent COVID-19. Material for sequencing was peripheral blood.

The DNA for the CDR3 is TGTGCCAGCATCCCGGGACTAGCGGGGGGGAGCTCCTACAATGAGCAGTTCTTC. This sequence encodes CASIPGLAGGSSYNEQFF. This sequence joins TRBV11-2 and TRBJ2-1; 16 bases are a match to TRBD2. This CDR3 has 18 amino acids. Germline values: CDR1 SGHAT, CDR2 FQNNGV. The V segment lost 7 bases and the J segment 0 bases; nucleotides outside the gene matches: 6.